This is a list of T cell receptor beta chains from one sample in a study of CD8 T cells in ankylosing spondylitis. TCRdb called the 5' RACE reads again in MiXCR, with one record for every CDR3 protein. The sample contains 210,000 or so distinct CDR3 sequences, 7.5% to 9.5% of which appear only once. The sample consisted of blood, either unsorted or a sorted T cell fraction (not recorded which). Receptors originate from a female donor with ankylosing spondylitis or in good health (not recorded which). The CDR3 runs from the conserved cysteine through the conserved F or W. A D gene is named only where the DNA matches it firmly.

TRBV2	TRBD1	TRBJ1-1	CASRRTGGNNKNTEAFF
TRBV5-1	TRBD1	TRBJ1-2	CASSLDGTGEGYTF
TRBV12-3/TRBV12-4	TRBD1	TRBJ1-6	CASRIQGGAIGSPLHF
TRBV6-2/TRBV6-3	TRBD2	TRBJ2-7	CASSYFSAGGYEQYF
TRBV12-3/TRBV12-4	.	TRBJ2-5	CASSLEIQASGQETQYF
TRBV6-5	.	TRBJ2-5	CATVSSSETQYF
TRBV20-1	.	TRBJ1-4	CSARRDGTEKLFF
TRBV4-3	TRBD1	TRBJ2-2	CASSPRDRGTGELFF
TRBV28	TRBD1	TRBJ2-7	CASSLWNRQGRLSEQYF
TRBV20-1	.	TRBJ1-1	CSARSPGQYTEAFF
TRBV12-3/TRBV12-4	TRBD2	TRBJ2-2	CASSQGIAGPNTGELFF
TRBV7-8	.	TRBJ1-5	CASSPPGPYQPQHF
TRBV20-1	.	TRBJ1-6	CSARGTDDSPLHF
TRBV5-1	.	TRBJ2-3	CASSYLDPDTQYF
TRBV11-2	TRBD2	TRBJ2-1	CASSLGRVEQFF
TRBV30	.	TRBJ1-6	CAWSGGHSPLHF
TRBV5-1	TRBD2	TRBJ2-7	CASSSLAGGDYEQYF
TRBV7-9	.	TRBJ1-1	CASTLRGGEVGTEAFF
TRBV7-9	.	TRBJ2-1	CASSRDRNNEQFF
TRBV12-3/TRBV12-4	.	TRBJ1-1	CASLLTADTEAFF
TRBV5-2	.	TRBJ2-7	CASSPGLAGPGFIEQYF
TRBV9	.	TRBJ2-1	CASSALLAAEQFF
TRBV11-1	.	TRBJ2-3	CASSLGRTDPTSTDTQYF
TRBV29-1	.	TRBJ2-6	CNPFSGANVLTF
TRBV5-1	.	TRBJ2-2	CASSLTGNTGELFF
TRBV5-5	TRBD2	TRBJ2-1	CASSPLAGVSYNEQFF
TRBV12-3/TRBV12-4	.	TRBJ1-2	CASSLTQDYYGYTF
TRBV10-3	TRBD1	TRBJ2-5	CAISEPGDSQETQYF
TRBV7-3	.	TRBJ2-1	CASSLVDSSEQFF
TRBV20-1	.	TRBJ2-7	CSADNRVSYEQYF
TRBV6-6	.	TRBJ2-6	CAGHQGGANVLTF
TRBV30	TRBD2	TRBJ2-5	CAWSQGGLQETQYF
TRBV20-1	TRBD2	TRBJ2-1	CSAGTSGSYEQFF
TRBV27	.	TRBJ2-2	CASKATGRWTGELFF
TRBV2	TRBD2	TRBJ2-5	CASSTTSGTPRGETQYF
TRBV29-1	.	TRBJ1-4	CSGGNEKLFF
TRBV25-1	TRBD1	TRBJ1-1	CASSALRTGHTEAFF
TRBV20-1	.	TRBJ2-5	CSARAATGEETQYF
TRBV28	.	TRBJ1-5	CASNVGGQPQHF
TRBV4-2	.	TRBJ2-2	CASPPQGFTGELFF
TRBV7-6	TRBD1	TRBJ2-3	CASSPTGQGTPDTQYF
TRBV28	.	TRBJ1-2	CASSSRRTASYGYTF
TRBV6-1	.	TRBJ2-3	CASSPIRFIEADTQYF
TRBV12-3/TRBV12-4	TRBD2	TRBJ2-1	CASSPRTSGIREGEQFF
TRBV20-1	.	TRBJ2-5	CSAWLGGEETQYF